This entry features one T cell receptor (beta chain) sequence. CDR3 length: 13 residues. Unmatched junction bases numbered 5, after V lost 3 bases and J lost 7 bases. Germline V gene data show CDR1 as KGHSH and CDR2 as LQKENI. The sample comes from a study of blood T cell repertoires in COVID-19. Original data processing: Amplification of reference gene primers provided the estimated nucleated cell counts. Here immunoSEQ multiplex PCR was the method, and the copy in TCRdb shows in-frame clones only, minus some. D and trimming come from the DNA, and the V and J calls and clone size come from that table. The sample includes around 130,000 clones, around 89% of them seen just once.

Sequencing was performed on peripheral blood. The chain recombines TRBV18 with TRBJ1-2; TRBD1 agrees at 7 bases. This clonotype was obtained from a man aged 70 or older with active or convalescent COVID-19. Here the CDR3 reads CASSPTTGVGYTF. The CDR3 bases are TGTGCCAGCTCACCTACAACAGGGGTTGGCTACACCTTC.